The 24 T cell receptor beta chains presented below share a single source sample, sequenced in a study of T cells in Graves' hyperthyroidism and ophthalmopathy. RNA transcripts were the template for amplifying TCR beta CDR3 regions. Initially, a first-round RT-PCR of the TCR CDR3 employed the HTBI primer set. TCRdb re-analysed the multiplex PCR reads in MiXCR, keeping a single row per CDR3 protein. This table holds 400,000 or so distinct CDR3 sequences, over 11% found once. The sequenced sample consisted of blood. Source of these receptors: a man over 45 with Graves' ophthalmopathy.

This clonotype was recorded many times. CDR3 amino acids: CASGDPSYEQYF. The CDR3 nucleotides are TGTGCCAGCGGTGACCCGAGCTACGAGCAGTACTTC. The chain joins TRBV28 to TRBJ2-7; D is unresolved. Germline CDR1 MDHEN, CDR2 SYDVKM. Trimming left V 8 bases short and J 3 bases short, with 11 bases between. CDR3 length: 12 residues.

The V gene is TRBV7-9, the J gene TRBJ2-3, with D uncertain. There are 13 residues in the CDR3. Germline lookup yields CDR1 SEHNR and CDR2 FQNEAQ (reference sequence). V was cut by 7 bases and J by 1 base, with 9 bases left in between. CDR3 nucleotides: TGTGCCAGCAAGATAACTGGCACAGATACGCAGTATTTT. Protein: CASKITGTDTQYF.

This clonotype was detected a few times. Since the CDR3 does not end with the conserved phenylalanine or tryptophan, this likely comes from a read error. CDR3 in amino acids: CASSQRFREQETQYL. The CDR3 DNA sequence: TGCGCCAGCAGCCAGAGGTTTCGGGAGCAAGAGACCCAGTACCTC. The V gene is TRBV4-1, the J gene TRBJ2-5; a weak D match, TRBD2 (6 bases). Germline V lookup: CDR1 MGHRA, CDR2 YSYEKL. The CDR3 runs 15 residues. Trimming took off 3 bases at V and 2 bases at J, with 13 bases between the two ends.

The chain carries TRBV20-1 and TRBJ2-1; no clear D gene. Germline CDR1 and CDR2: DFQATT and SNEGSKA (reference sequence). This CDR3 is 14 amino acids long. The V end lost 5 bases, the J end lost 11 bases, and 22 bases lay between the germline ends. CDR3 nucleotide sequence: TGCAGTGCTGAAGCCCCGGGCGGCAGGTTCCAGCAGTTCTTC. Its protein is CSAEAPGGRFQQFF.

This clonotype appeared a few times. The chain couples TRBV18 to TRBJ1-1, with D perhaps TRBD1 (5 bases). The CDR3 totals 13 residues. Between the trimmed V and J ends, which lost 3 bases and 3 bases, there was a span of 8 bases. CDR1 KGHSH and CDR2 LQKENI come from the germline V gene. The CDR3, as DNA: TGTGCCAGCTCACCGACAGTGGACACTGAAGCTTTCTTT. It specifies CASSPTVDTEAFF. The full variable domain, with the rest looked up from reference TRBV18 and TRBJ1-1, is NAGVMQNPRHLVRRRGQEARLRCSPMKGHSHVYWYRQLPEEGLKFMVYLQKENIIDESGMPKERFSAEFPKEGPSILRIQQVVRGDSAAYFCASSPTVDTEAFFGQGTRLTVV.

The genes are TRBV6-5 and TRBJ2-1; 7 bases match TRBD2. V dropped 2 bases and J dropped 8; count of bases not matched to a gene: 6. This CDR3 is 14 amino acids long. Germline V gene sequence: CDR1 MNHEY, CDR2 SVGAGI. CDR3 coding DNA: TGTGCCAGCAGTTACCAAACTAGCGAAGATGAGCAGTTCTTC. This codes for CASSYQTSEDEQFF.

This clonotype was seen at least ten times. The genes are TRBV5-1 and TRBJ2-1; D could derive from TRBD1 or TRBD2 (6 bases each). The CDR3 length is 14 residues. CDR1 and CDR2 (germline): SGHRS, YFSETQ. V dropped 0 bases and J dropped 6 bases, with 10 bases sitting between them. The CDR3 here is CASSLAEGGNEQFF. In DNA, the CDR3 is TGCGCCAGCAGCTTGGCGGAGGGGGGCAATGAGCAGTTCTTC.

This clonotype was observed a handful of times. V gene TRBV3-1 combines with J gene TRBJ2-7; the D is unclear. V shed 4 bases and J shed 3 bases, with 16 bases lying between them. Germline CDR1 LGHDT, CDR2 YNNKEL (reference sequence). This CDR3 comprises 15 residues. As DNA, the CDR3 is TGTGCCAGCAGCCCGAACGTAGGACGTGGCTACGAGCAGTACTTC. As protein: CASSPNVGRGYEQYF.

This clonotype was counted only a few times. V and J are TRBV6-4 and TRBJ2-7; 14 bases line up with TRBD2. This CDR3 has 19 residues. CDR1 MRHNA and CDR2 SNTAGT come from the germline V gene. V trimming: 8 bases; J trimming: 1 base; junction bases outside the gene matches: 16. The CDR3 DNA follows: TGTGCCAGCTACTCCTCCGGGACTAGCGGGAGCGGTGAGTCCTACGAGCAGTACTTC. This encodes CASYSSGTSGSGESYEQYF.

This clonotype was detected only a few times. CDR3 in DNA: TGCAGTGCTAGAGACGGACTAGCGGGAGCGGGCGGGGAGCTGTTTTTT. It yields the protein CSARDGLAGAGGELFF. The chain couples TRBV20-1 to TRBJ2-2, with 13 bases that match TRBD2. The V and J ends lost 0 bases and 7 bases, in that order; junction bases with no gene match: 5. Germline CDR1 DFQATT, CDR2 SNEGSKA (reference sequence). This CDR3 spans 16 amino acids.

The chain recombines TRBV19 with TRBJ2-2, with 8 bases that match TRBD1. The CDR3 is 15 amino acids. Germline V CDR1 and CDR2: LNHDA, SQIVND (reference sequence). V shed 5 bases and J 4 bases; nucleotides not matched to a gene: 6. In nucleotides, the CDR3 is TGTGCCAGTAGTCTCTGGACAGGGACCACCGGGGAGCTGTTTTTT. Translation: CASSLWTGTTGELFF.

This clonotype was counted at least ten times. V is TRBV3-1 and J is TRBJ2-2; D is unresolved. CDR1 LGHDT and CDR2 YNNKEL come from the germline V gene (reference sequence). V was shortened by 2 bases and J by 7 bases, with 5 bases between the two germline ends. This CDR3 contains 12 residues. The CDR3 region is CASSQTRGELFF. The CDR3 region has the DNA TGTGCCAGCAGCCAAACGCGCGGGGAGCTGTTTTTT. The full variable domain, completed using reference TRBV3-1 and TRBJ2-2, is DTAVSQTPKYLVTQMGNDKSIKCEQNLGHDTMYWYKQDSKKFLKIMFSYNNKELIINETVPNRFSPKSPDKAHLNLHINSLELGDSAVYFCASSQTRGELFFGEGSRLTVL.

This clonotype was recorded a few times. The chain carries TRBV6-1 and TRBJ2-1; D is unresolved. Germline lookup yields CDR1 MNHNS and CDR2 SASEGT. The germline V and J ends were trimmed by 5 bases and 6 bases, with 26 bases remaining between them. The CDR3 sequence is 18 residues long. CDR3 in amino acids: CASSLSRRVQFGRNEQFF. In nucleotides, the CDR3 is TGTGCCAGCAGTCTTAGCAGGAGAGTCCAATTTGGCCGCAATGAGCAGTTCTTC.

This clonotype showed up many times. The V and J genes are TRBV3-1 and TRBJ1-3, with TRBD1 as a possible D gene (5 bases). V lost 3 bases and J lost 0, with 15 bases in between. The CDR3 has 17 amino acids. The V gene's germline CDR1 is LGHDT and CDR2 YNNKEL (reference sequence). CDR3 bases: TGTGCCAGCAGCCAGGGGGGAGTTGCCCTCTCTGGAAACACCATATATTTT. Amino acid sequence: CASSQGGVALSGNTIYF.

The CDR3 protein is CASSNRDRTNYGYTF. The CDR3 bases are TGTGCCAGTAGTAACCGGGACAGAACTAACTATGGCTACACCTTC. V gene TRBV19 combines with J gene TRBJ1-2; 7 bases are shared with TRBD1. The germline CDR1 and CDR2 sequences are LNHDA and SQIVND (reference sequence). The V segment lost 4 bases and the J segment 0 bases; nucleotides outside the gene matches: 5. CDR3 size: 15 residues.

The table lists this clonotype with many counts. The chain uses TRBV7-9 and TRBJ1-1; D gene unclear. CDR3 size: 13 residues. V dropped 1 base and J dropped 6 bases, with 9 bases sitting between them. Per germline, CDR1 SEHNR and CDR2 FQNEAQ (reference sequence). CDR3 residues: CASSLGEVAEAFF. CDR3 sequence (DNA): TGTGCCAGCAGCTTAGGAGAGGTCGCTGAAGCTTTCTTT.

This clonotype has a handful of counts. The chain employs TRBV6-1 and TRBJ2-7; 7 nucleotides align to TRBD2. The V and J ends lost 6 bases and 6 bases, in that order; junction bases with no gene match: 11. CDR3 length: 14 residues. CDR1 is MNHNS, CDR2 SASEGT, per germline. The CDR3: CASSPGTTVGEQYF. CDR3 coding DNA: TGTGCCAGCAGCCCCGGGACTACAGTCGGCGAGCAGTACTTC.

This clonotype was counted at least ten times. The CDR3 DNA is TGTGCCAGCAGTTTAGACCTGGACCTCGGTGGAAACACCATATATTTT. Encoded protein: CASSLDLDLGGNTIYF. The chain combines TRBV28 with TRBJ1-3; D gene uncertain. The germline V gene has CDR1 MDHEN and CDR2 SYDVKM. The CDR3 is 16 residues long. Between the trimmed V and J ends, which lost 2 bases and 3 bases, there was a span of 14 bases.

This clonotype has ten or more counts. The gene calls are TRBV2 and TRBJ2-7; D possibly corresponds to TRBD1 (5 bases). CDR3 size: 15 residues. Germline CDR1 is SNHLY and CDR2 is FYNNEI. V shed 1 base and J shed 4 bases, with 14 bases lying between them. In DNA, the CDR3 is TGTGCCAGCAGTGAAGAAGGAACCAGACAGTACGAGCAGTACTTC. Translation gives CASSEEGTRQYEQYF.

The rearrangement links TRBV29-1 to TRBJ2-5; either TRBD1 or TRBD2 may supply D (6 bases each). This CDR3 has 14 amino acids. Germline V gene sequence: CDR1 SQVTM, CDR2 ANQGSEA. With 5 bases removed from V and 3 bases from J, the gap between germline ends came to 16 bases. CDR3 bases: TGCAGCGTTAGGCAGAGGGGGGTAAAAGAGACCCAGTACTTC. It encodes CSVRQRGVKETQYF.

This clonotype was recorded a few times. The chain recombines TRBV20-1 with TRBJ2-2, with 7 bases that match TRBD2. The CDR3 is made up of 16 amino acids. CDR1 and CDR2 (germline): DFQATT, SNEGSKA (reference sequence). Trimming removed 2 bases from V and 2 bases from J; junction bases left unmatched: 8. CDR3 in DNA: TGCAGTGCTAGAACGTACCTAGCGGAAAACACCGGGGAGCTGTTTTTT. It translates to CSARTYLAENTGELFF.

This clonotype was seen at least ten times. This chain joins TRBV29-1 and TRBJ2-3, with TRBD2 matching 7 bases. The CDR3 has 14 residues. Germline CDR1 SQVTM, CDR2 ANQGSEA. The V segment lost 8 bases and the J segment 0 bases; nucleotides outside the gene matches: 8. CDR3 nucleotide sequence: TGCAGCATCAGCAGGCGGGGGAGCACAGATACGCAGTATTTT. It translates to CSISRRGSTDTQYF.

This clonotype has at least ten counts. V gene TRBV2 combines with J gene TRBJ2-1, with D perhaps assigned TRBD1 or TRBD2 (5 bases each). This CDR3 comprises 14 residues. Between the trimmed V and J ends, which lost 8 bases and 0 bases, there was a span of 11 bases. Germline V CDR1 and CDR2: SNHLY, FYNNEI. The chain's CDR3 is CASLGVSSYNEQFF. The CDR3 nucleotides read TGTGCCAGCCTGGGGGTGAGCTCCTACAATGAGCAGTTCTTC.

This clonotype came up many times. This rearrangement joins TRBV11-2 to TRBJ2-3, with 8 bases identical to TRBD2. The V and J ends lost 8 bases and 2 bases, in that order; junction bases with no gene match: 6. Germline-derived CDR1 and CDR2 are SGHAT and FQNNGV. CDR3 length: 14 amino acids. In DNA form, the CDR3 reads TGTGCCAGCGCGTTAGCGGGGAACACAGATACGCAGTATTTT. Its translation: CASALAGNTDTQYF.